This paragraph covers one T cell receptor beta chain sequence. These data belong to a study of blood T cells in healthy people across ages. About the study: About one barcoded TCR beta cDNA was captured per two T cells.

The second PCR ran 7 to 11 cycles with a sample-barcoded 5' primer and J-beta primers. TCRdb analysed the 5' RACE reads with MiXCR anew, one entry per CDR3 protein. The table has hundreds of thousands of distinct CDR3 sequences, less than 80% seen once. This receptor was identified in a man aged 25-45 years in good health. Specimen: blood.

The chain's CDR3 is CASSGQVAFF. The DNA for the CDR3 is TGTGCCAGCAGCGGACAGGTAGCTTTCTTT. The chain couples TRBV7-3 to TRBJ1-1; 7 nucleotides align to TRBD1. CDR3 length equals 10 residues. V shed 5 bases, J shed 10 bases, and the junction held 1 base outside the gene matches. Germline V CDR1 and CDR2: SGHTA, FQGTGA.